Sequencing of this T cell receptor beta chain was carried out in a study of blood T cell repertoires in COVID-19. Turning to the study itself: Sources were T cells, B-cell-depleted T cells, or PBMCs; the material itself was cDNA or gDNA.

Germline V lookup: CDR1 SNHLY, CDR2 FYNNEI. V gave up 7 bases and J gave up 6 bases; unmatched junction bases: 6. The CDR3 is made up of 14 amino acids. Living in about two dozen US areas, the participants were between 18 and 89 years of age. Per the original methods: Amplification of reference gene primers provided the estimated nucleated cell counts. Sequencing used immunoSEQ multiplex PCR; TCRdb keeps in-frame clones, though not all of them. Clone size and the V and J calls come from that table; the DNA yielded D and trimming. The sample carries 250,000 to 400,000 clones, approximately 81% recorded once.

The sample taken for sequencing was PBMCs or T cells enriched from blood (not recorded which). The genes are TRBV2 and TRBJ2-3; 11 bases align to TRBD1. The sequence was obtained from a woman aged 30 to 39 who had been exposed to COVID-19. DNA for the CDR3: TGTGCCAGCAATGGACAGGGGGCTTCGGATACGCAGTATTTT. Residues: CASNGQGASDTQYF.